This T cell receptor (beta chain) appears in the sequencing data of a study of T cell responses to AZD1222 COVID-19 vaccine. The study, taken as a whole, reports: Females outnumbered males among donors, who were mostly white British; clonal diversity was possibly underestimated. The span of vaccine-associated CD4 TCRs extended across spike, with dominance at 160-218 and 743-854. At baseline, just a handful of AZD1222 recipients tested seropositive.

Sequencing used immunoSEQ multiplex PCR; TCRdb keeps in-frame clones, though not all of them. Of tens of thousands of clones detected, more than 70% appear once; the ten largest clones hold roughly 2%. This clone was detected only once. Its target is unknown. This clonotype was sampled from an adult in good health. This material consisted of peripheral blood, taken on day 0 of AZD1222 vaccination.

CDR3 nucleotide sequence: TGTGCCAGTAGTACTAGGACTAGCGGGAGCAATGAGCAGTTCTTC. Protein product: CASSTRTSGSNEQFF. The chain recombines TRBV19 with TRBJ2-1; TRBD2 matches 13 bases. J lost 6 bases, V lost 4 bases, and 3 bases had no gene match. This CDR3 contains 15 residues. Per germline, CDR1 LNHDA and CDR2 SQIVND (reference sequence).